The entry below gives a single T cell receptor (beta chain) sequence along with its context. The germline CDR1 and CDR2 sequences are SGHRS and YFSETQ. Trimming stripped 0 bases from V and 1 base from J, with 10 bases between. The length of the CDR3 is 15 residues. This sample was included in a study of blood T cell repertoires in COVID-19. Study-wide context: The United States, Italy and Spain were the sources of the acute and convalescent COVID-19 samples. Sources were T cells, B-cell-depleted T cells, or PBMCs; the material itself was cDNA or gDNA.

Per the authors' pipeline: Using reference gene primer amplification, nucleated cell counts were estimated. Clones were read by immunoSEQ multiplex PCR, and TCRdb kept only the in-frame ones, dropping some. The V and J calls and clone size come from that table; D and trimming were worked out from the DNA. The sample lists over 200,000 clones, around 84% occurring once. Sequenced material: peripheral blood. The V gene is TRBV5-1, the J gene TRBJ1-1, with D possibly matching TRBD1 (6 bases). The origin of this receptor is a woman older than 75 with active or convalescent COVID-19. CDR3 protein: CASSLAYRANTEAFF. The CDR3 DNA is TGCGCCAGCAGCTTGGCCTACAGGGCGAACACTGAAGCTTTCTTT.